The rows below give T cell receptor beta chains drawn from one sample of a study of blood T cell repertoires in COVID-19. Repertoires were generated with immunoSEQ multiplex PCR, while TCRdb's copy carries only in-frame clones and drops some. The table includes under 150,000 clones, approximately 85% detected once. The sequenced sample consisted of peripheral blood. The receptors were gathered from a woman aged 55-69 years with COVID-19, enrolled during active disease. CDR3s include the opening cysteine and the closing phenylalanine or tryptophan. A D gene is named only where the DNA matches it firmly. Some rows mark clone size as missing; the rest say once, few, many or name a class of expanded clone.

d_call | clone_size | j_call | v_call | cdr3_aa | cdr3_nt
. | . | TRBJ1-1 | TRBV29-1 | CSVEEGARAFF | TGCAGCGTTGAAGAGGGGGCTAGAGCTTTCTTT
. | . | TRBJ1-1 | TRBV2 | CASSGTLNTEAFF | TGTGCCAGCAGCGGTACCTTGAACACTGAAGCTTTCTTT
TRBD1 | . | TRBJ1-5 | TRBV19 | CASSGQGGNQPQHF | TGTGCCAGTAGTGGACAGGGCGGCAATCAGCCCCAGCATTTT
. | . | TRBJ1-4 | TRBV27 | CASSLPEWSREVGEKLFF | TGTGCCAGCAGTTTACCCGAATGGTCTCGTGAGGTAGGCGAAAAACTGTTTTTT
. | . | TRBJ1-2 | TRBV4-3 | CASSQDGGGIYGYTF | TGCGCCAGCAGCCAAGATGGGGGAGGGATCTATGGCTACACCTTC
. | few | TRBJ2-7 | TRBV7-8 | CASSLDPSSTYEQYF | TGTGCCAGCAGCTTAGATCCTAGCTCTACCTACGAGCAGTACTTC
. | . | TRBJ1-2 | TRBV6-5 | CATSMGRGDGYTF | TGTGCCACCTCAATGGGGCGGGGTGATGGCTACACCTTC
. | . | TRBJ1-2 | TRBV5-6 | CASSRQTAGQFGYTF | TGTGCCAGCAGCCGACAGACGGCAGGGCAGTTCGGCTACACCTTC
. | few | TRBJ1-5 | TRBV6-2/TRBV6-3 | CASSYPSQPQHF | TGTGCCAGCAGTTACCCCAGTCAGCCCCAGCATTTT
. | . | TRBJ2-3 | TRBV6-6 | CASRAMSERTDTQYF | TGTGCCAGCAGAGCCATGTCGGAGCGCACAGATACGCAGTATTTT
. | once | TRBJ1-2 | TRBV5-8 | CASSLTERGYTF | TGTGCCAGCAGCCTGACAGAGCGAGGCTACACCTTC
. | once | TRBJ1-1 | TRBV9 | CASTPAGNTEAFF | TGTGCCAGCACCCCGGCAGGTAACACTGAAGCTTTCTTT
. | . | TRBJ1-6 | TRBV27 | CASSRERNSPLHF | TGTGCCAGCAGTCGAGAGAGGAATTCACCCCTCCACTTT
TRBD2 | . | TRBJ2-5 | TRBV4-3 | CASSQETVAGGQETQYF | TGCGCCAGCAGCCAAGAAACGGTAGCGGGGGGTCAAGAGACCCAGTACTTC
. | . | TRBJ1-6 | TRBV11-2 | CASSRGSGVGSPLHF | TGTGCCAGCAGCCGAGGATCGGGGGTGGGCTCACCCCTCCACTTT
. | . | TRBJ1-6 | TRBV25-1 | CASSEQYNSPLHF | TGTGCCAGCAGTGAACAGTATAATTCACCCCTCCACTTT
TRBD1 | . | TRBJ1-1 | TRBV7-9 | CASSKDRGWNTEAFF | TGTGCCAGCAGCAAGGACAGGGGTTGGAACACTGAAGCTTTCTTT
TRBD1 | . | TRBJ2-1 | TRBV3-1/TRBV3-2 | CASSQGRQGNEQFF | TGTGCCAGCAGCCAAGGCAGACAGGGGAATGAGCAGTTCTTC